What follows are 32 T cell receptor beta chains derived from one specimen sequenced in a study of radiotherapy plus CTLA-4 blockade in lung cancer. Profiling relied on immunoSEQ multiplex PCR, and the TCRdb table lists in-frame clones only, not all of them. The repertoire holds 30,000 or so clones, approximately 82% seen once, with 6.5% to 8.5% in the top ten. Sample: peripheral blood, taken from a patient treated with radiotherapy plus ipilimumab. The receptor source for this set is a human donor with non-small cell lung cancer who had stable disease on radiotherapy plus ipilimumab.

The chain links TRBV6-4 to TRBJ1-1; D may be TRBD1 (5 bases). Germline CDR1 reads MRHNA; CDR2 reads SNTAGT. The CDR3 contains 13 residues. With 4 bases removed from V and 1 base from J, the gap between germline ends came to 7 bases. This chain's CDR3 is CASSVGANTEAFF. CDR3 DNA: TGTGCCAGCAGTGTCGGGGCGAACACTGAAGCTTTCTTT.

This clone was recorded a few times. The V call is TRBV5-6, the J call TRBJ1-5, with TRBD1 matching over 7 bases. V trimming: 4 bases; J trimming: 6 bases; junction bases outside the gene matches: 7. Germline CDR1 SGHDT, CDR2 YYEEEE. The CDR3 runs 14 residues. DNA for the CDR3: TGTGCCAGCAGCGAGACAGGGAATCGTCAGCCCCAGCATTTT. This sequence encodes CASSETGNRQPQHF.

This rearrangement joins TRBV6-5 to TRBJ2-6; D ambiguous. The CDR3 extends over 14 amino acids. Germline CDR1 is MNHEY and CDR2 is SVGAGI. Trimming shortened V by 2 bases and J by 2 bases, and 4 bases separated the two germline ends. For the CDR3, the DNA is TGTGCCAGCAGTTACAGGGCTGGGGCCAACGTCCTGACTTTC. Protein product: CASSYRAGANVLTF.

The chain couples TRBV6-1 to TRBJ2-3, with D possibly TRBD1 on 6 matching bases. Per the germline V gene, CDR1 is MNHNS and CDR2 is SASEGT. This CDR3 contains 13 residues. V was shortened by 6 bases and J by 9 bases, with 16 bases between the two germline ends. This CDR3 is CASSGSGVGTQYF. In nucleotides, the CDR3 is TGTGCCAGCAGCGGTTCAGGGGTCGGGACGCAGTATTTT.

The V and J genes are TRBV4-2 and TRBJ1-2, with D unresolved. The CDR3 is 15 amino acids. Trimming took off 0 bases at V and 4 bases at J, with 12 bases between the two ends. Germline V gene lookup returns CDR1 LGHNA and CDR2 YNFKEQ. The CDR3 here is CASSQDAAPTYGYTF. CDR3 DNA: TGTGCCAGCAGCCAAGACGCCGCCCCGACCTATGGCTACACCTTC.

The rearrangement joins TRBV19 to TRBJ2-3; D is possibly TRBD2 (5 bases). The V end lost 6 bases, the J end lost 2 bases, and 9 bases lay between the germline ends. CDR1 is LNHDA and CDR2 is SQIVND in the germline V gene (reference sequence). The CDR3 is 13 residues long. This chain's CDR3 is CASSPGITDTQYF. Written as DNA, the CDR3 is TGTGCCAGTAGCCCGGGAATCACAGATACGCAGTATTTT. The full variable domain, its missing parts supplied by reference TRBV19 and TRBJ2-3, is DGGITQSPKYLFRKEGQNVTLSCEQNLNHDAMYWYRQDPGQGLRLIYYSQIVNDFQKGDIAEGYSVSREKKESFPLTVTSAQKNPTAFYLCASSPGITDTQYFGPGTRLTVL.

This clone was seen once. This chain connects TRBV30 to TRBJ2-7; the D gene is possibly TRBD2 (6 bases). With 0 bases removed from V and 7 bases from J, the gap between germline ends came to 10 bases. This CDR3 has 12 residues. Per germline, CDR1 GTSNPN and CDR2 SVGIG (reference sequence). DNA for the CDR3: TGTGCCTGGAGTGTACGCGGAGGGGAGCAGTACTTC. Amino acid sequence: CAWSVRGGEQYF.

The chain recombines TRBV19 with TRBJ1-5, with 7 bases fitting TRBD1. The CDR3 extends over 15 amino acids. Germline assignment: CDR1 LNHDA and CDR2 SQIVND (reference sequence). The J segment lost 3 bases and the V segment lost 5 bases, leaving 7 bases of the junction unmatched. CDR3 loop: CASSFDRAPNQPQHF. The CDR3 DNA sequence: TGTGCCAGTAGTTTCGACAGGGCACCCAATCAGCCCCAGCATTTT.

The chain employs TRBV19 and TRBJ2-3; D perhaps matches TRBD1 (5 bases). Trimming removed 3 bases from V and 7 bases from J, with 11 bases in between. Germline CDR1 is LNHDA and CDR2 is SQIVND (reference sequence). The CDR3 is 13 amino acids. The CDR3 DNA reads TGTGCCAGTAGTATCGACAGTTATTATACGCAGTATTTT. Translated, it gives CASSIDSYYTQYF.

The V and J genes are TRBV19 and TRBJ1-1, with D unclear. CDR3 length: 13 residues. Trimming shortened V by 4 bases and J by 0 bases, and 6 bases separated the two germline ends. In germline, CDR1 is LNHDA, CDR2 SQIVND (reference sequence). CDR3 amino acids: CASSRTVNTEAFF. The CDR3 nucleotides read TGTGCCAGTAGTAGGACGGTGAACACTGAAGCTTTCTTT.

CDR3 region: CASSPPLGTEAFF. Here the CDR3 DNA reads TGTGCCAGCAGCCCCCCTCTGGGGACTGAAGCTTTCTTT. This chain connects TRBV9 to TRBJ1-1, with D unresolved. The germline V and J ends were trimmed by 4 bases and 5 bases, with 12 bases remaining between them. This CDR3 is built from 13 residues. The germline V gene encodes CDR1 SGDLS and CDR2 YYNGEE.

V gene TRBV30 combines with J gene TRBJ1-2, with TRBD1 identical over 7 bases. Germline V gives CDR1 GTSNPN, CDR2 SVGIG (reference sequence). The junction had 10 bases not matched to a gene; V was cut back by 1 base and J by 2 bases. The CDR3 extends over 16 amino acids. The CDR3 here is CAWSGGGGRGNYGYTF. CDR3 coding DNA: TGTGCCTGGAGTGGGGGAGGGGGCAGGGGAAACTATGGCTACACCTTC.

The CDR3: CASSVGGLLDSGNTIYF. The CDR3 coding sequence is TGTGCCAGCAGCGTAGGGGGGCTCTTGGACTCTGGAAACACCATATATTTT. The J gene is TRBJ1-3, the V gene TRBV9, with D possibly being TRBD1 (6 bases). The CDR3 has 17 amino acids. V gave up 0 bases and J gave up 0 bases, with 13 bases separating them. Germline V gene lookup returns CDR1 SGDLS and CDR2 YYNGEE.

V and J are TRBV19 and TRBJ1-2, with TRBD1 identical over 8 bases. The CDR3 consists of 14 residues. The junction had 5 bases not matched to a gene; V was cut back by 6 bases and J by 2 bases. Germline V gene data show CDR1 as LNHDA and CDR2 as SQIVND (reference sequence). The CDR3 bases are TGTGCCAGTAGCACCACAGGGGGGAACTATGGCTACACCTTC. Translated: CASSTTGGNYGYTF.

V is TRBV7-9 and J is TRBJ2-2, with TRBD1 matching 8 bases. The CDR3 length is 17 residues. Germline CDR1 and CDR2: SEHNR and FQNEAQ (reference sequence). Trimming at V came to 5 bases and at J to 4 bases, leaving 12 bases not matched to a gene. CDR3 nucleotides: TGTGCCAGCAGCCAACTCGGACAGGGACGGATCACCGGGGAGCTGTTTTTT. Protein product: CASSQLGQGRITGELFF.

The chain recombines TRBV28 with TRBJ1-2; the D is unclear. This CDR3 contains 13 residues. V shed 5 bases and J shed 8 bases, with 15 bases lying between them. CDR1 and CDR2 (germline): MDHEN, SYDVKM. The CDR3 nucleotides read TGTGCCAGCAGTGAGCCACCTCTGGGAGGCTACACCTTC. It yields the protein CASSEPPLGGYTF.

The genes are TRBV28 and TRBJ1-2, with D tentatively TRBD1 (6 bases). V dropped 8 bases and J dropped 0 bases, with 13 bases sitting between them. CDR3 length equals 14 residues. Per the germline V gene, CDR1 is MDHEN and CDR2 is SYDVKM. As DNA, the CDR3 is TGTGCCAGCGGGGGGGCAGGTTCTAACTATGGCTACACCTTC. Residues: CASGGAGSNYGYTF.

The DNA of the CDR3 is TGTGCCAGCAGTGAGACGTCGAGCACTGAAGCTTTCTTT. Protein: CASSETSSTEAFF. The V and J genes are TRBV6-4 and TRBJ1-1; D remains unclear. Germline CDR1 MRHNA, CDR2 SNTAGT. Trimming left V 3 bases short and J 4 bases short, with 9 bases between. The CDR3 covers 13 residues.

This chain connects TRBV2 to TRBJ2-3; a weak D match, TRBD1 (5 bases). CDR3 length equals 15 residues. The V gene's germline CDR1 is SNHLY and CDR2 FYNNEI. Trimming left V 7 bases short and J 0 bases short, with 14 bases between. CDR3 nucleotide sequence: TGTGCCAGCAAAGGGGCCCCAACTAGCACAGATACGCAGTATTTT. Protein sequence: CASKGAPTSTDTQYF.

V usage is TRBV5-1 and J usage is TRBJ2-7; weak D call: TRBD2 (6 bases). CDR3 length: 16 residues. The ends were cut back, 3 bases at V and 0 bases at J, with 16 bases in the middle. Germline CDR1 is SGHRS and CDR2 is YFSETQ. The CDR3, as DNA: TGCGCCAGCAGCTCCGCCCTCGGGGGAAACTCCTACGAGCAGTACTTC. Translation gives CASSSALGGNSYEQYF.

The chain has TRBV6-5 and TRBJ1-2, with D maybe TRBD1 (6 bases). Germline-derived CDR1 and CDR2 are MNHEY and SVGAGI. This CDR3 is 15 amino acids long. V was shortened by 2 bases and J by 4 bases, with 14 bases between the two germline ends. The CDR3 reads CASSYTTQGSYGYTF. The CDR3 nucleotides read TGTGCCAGCAGTTACACGACACAGGGATCCTATGGCTACACCTTC.

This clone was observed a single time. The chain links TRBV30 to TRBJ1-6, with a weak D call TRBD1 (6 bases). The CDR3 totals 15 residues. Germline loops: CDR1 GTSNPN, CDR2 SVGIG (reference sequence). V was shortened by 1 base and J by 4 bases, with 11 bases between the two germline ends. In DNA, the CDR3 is TGTGCCTGGAGTGGGAGGACAGCGTATAATTCACCCCTCCACTTT. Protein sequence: CAWSGRTAYNSPLHF.

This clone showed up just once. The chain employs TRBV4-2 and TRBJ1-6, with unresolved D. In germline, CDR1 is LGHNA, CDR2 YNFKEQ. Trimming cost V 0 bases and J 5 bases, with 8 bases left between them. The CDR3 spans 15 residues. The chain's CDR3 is CASSQEQVDNSPLHF. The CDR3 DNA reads TGTGCCAGCAGCCAAGAGCAGGTAGATAATTCACCCCTCCACTTT.

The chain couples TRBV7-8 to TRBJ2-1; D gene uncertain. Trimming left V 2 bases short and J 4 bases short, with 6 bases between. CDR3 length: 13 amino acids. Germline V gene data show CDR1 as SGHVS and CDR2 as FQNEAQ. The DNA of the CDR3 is TGTGCCAGCAGCTTACTCGGTTACAATGAGCAGTTCTTC. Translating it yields CASSLLGYNEQFF.

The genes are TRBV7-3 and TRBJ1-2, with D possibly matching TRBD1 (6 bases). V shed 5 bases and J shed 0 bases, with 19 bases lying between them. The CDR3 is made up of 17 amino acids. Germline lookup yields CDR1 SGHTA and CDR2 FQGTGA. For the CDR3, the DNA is TGTGCCAGCAGCCCGGACACAGGGAACGTAGCTAACTATGGCTACACCTTC. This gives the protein CASSPDTGNVANYGYTF.

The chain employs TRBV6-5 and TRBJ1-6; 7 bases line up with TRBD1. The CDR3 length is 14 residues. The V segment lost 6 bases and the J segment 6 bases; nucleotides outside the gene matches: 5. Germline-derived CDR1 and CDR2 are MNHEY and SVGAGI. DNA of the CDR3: TGTGCCAGCAGAACGACAGGGCCTAATTCACCCCTCCACTTT. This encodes CASRTTGPNSPLHF.

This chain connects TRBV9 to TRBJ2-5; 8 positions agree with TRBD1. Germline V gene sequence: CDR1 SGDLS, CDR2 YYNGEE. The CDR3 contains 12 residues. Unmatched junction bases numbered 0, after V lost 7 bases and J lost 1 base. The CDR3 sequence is CASGTGQETQYF. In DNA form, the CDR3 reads TGTGCCAGCGGGACAGGCCAAGAGACCCAGTACTTC.

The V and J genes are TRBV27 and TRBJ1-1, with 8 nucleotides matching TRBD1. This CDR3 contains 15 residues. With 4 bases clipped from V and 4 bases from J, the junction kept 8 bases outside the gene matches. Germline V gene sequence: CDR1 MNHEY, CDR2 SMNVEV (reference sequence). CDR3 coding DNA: TGTGCCAGCAGTTCCCGGGACAGGAGATCCACTGAAGCTTTCTTT. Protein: CASSSRDRRSTEAFF.

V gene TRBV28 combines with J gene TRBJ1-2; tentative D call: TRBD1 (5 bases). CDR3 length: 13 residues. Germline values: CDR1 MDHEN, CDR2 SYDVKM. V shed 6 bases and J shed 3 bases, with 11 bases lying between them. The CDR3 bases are TGTGCCAGCAGAGGGGCCCTTCACTATGGCTACACCTTC. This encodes CASRGALHYGYTF.

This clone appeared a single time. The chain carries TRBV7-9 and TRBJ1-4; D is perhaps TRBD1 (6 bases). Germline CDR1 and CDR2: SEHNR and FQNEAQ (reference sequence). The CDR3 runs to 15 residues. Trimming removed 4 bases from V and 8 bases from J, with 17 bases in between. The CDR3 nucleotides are TGTGCCAGCAGCTCGAGGCAGGGGTCGGACGAAAAACTGTTTTTT. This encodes CASSSRQGSDEKLFF.

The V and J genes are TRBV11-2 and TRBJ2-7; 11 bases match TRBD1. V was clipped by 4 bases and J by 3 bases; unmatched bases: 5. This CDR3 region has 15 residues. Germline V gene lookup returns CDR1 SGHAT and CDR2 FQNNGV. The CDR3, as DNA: TGTGCCAGCAGCTACGGGACAGGGGGTGGCTACGAGCAGTACGTC. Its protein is CASSYGTGGGYEQYV.

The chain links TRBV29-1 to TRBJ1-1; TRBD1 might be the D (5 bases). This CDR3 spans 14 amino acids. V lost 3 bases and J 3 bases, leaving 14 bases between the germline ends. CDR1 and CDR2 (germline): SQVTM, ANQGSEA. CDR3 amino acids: CSVDLGRGYTEAFF. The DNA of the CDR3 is TGCAGCGTTGATTTAGGAAGGGGATACACTGAAGCTTTCTTT.